These 30 T cell receptor beta chains originate from one sample sequenced in a study of identical twins' blood T cells (dated by TCRdb to the early 2010s). Libraries were constructed by 5' RACE. Instrument on record: Illumina Genome Analyzer IIx. The public reads were quality trimmed at Q25 with fastp and then assembled into clones with MiXCR by TCRdb, keeping productive beta chains. Every distinct CDR3 protein forms one entry, paired with its most common genes and DNA. The table for this sample lists 350,000 to 400,000 distinct CDR3 sequences; 25% to 35% of them were counted only once. The ten largest clones add up to about 6% of the sample. Sequencing was carried out using PBMCs. The receptors were sampled from a woman aged 18-49 years in good health.

This clonotype was seen a handful of times. V usage is TRBV29-1 and J usage is TRBJ2-3, with 10 bases identical to TRBD2. The V segment lost 6 bases and the J segment 5 bases; nucleotides outside the gene matches: 11. Germline V gene lookup returns CDR1 SQVTM and CDR2 ANQGSEA. CDR3 length equals 15 residues. The CDR3 loop is CSVLRLAGVGDTQYF. CDR3 in DNA: TGCAGCGTCCTCCGTCTAGCGGGGGTGGGAGATACGCAGTATTTT.

This clonotype has at least ten counts. CDR3 region: CASSWTGGSGNEQFF. CDR3 nucleotide sequence: TGTGCCAGTAGCTGGACAGGGGGATCGGGAAATGAGCAGTTCTTC. The chain employs TRBV19 and TRBJ2-1, with 10 bases lining up with TRBD1. The CDR3 extends over 15 amino acids. J gave up 7 bases and V 6 bases, and 9 bases lay outside the gene matches. Germline values: CDR1 LNHDA, CDR2 SQIVND (reference sequence).

The V call is TRBV6-1, the J call TRBJ1-1; D unresolved. Germline-derived CDR1 and CDR2 are MNHNS and SASEGT. CDR3 length: 13 amino acids. The V end lost 6 bases, the J end lost 3 bases, and 11 bases lay between the germline ends. CDR3 protein: CASSYTAHTEAFF. The DNA for the CDR3 is TGTGCCAGCAGCTATACGGCCCACACTGAAGCTTTCTTT.

CDR3 DNA: TGCAGTGCTAGGCGCCCGGGACAGGGGGCTGAAGCTTTCTTT. This encodes CSARRPGQGAEAFF. V gene TRBV20-1 combines with J gene TRBJ1-1, with 11 positions matching TRBD1. There are 14 residues in the CDR3. Looked up from germline, CDR1 is DFQATT and CDR2 is SNEGSKA (reference sequence). The V gene end was trimmed by 3 bases and the J gene end by 6 bases; junction bases not matched to a gene: 6.

This clonotype was counted a few times. The DNA for the CDR3 is TGTGCCATCAGGACCGGCGGCGGCACCATATATTTT. Translation gives CAIRTGGGTIYF. This rearrangement joins TRBV10-3 to TRBJ1-3; no firm D call. V lost 6 bases, J lost 9 bases, and 12 bases lay in between. In germline, CDR1 is ENHRY, CDR2 SYGVKD. The CDR3 is 12 residues long.

This clonotype was detected ten times or more. The chain uses TRBV20-1 and TRBJ1-3, with 8 bases lining up with TRBD1. Per the germline V gene, CDR1 is DFQATT and CDR2 is SNEGSKA (reference sequence). The V and J ends lost 5 bases and 1 base, in that order; junction bases with no gene match: 7. The CDR3 is 15 amino acids. Written as DNA, the CDR3 is TGCAGTGCTTTTCGGACAGGGAGGTCTGGAAACACCATATATTTT. Translating it yields CSAFRTGRSGNTIYF.

There are many counts of this clonotype. V is TRBV6-5 and J is TRBJ2-2; D gene unclear. CDR3 length: 15 residues. V was pared by 0 bases and J by 1 base, with 6 bases between. Germline loops: CDR1 MNHEY, CDR2 SVGAGI. The DNA for the CDR3 is TGTGCCAGCAGTTACTCGACTCGGAACACCGGGGAGCTGTTTTTT. Translated, it gives CASSYSTRNTGELFF.

The chain combines TRBV20-1 with TRBJ1-1; the D is unclear. Germline V gene lookup returns CDR1 DFQATT and CDR2 SNEGSKA (reference sequence). This CDR3 is 12 amino acids long. The V and J ends lost 3 bases and 3 bases respectively, with 8 bases between them. CDR3 DNA sequence: TGCAGTGCTAGTATCCCTTACACTGAAGCTTTCTTT. Translation gives CSASIPYTEAFF.

This clonotype was seen a few times. This chain joins TRBV5-1 and TRBJ2-3; no clear D. CDR3 size: 13 residues. Germline CDR1 and CDR2: SGHRS and YFSETQ. The V gene lost 0 bases and the J gene lost 6 bases, with 8 bases spanning the gap. CDR3 in amino acids: CASSLDNIDTQYF. DNA of the CDR3: TGCGCCAGCAGCTTGGACAACATCGATACGCAGTATTTT.

Only a few counts were recorded for this clonotype. The chain joins TRBV5-1 to TRBJ1-1; the D gene is possibly TRBD1 (5 bases). Germline V gives CDR1 SGHRS, CDR2 YFSETQ. Trimming took off 0 bases at V and 6 bases at J, with 15 bases between the two ends. The CDR3 runs 15 residues. The CDR3 sequence is CASSLELVRGAEAFF. CDR3 in DNA: TGCGCCAGCAGCTTGGAACTGGTCCGGGGGGCTGAAGCTTTCTTT. Combining the CDR3 with reference TRBV5-1 and TRBJ1-1 gives the whole variable domain KAGVTQTPRYLIKTRGQQVTLSCSPISGHRSVSWYQQTPGQGLQFLFEYFSETQRNKGNFPGRFSGRQFSNSRSEMNVSTLELGDSALYLCASSLELVRGAEAFFGQGTRLTVV.

This clonotype came up once. One junction end disagrees with the germline gene, perhaps due to a read error. The V and J genes are TRBV28 and TRBJ2-7, with unresolved D. The CDR3 is 12 amino acids. In germline, CDR1 is MDHEN, CDR2 SYDVKM. CDR3 DNA: TGTACCAGCAGTTTACTCGGCAGCCCTACAAGCTTC. This codes for CTSSLLGSPTSF.

In this sample, this clonotype turned up a few times. The J gene is TRBJ2-7, the V gene TRBV7-9; D is possibly TRBD1 (5 bases). The CDR3 covers 14 residues. Germline values: CDR1 SEHNR, CDR2 FQNEAQ (reference sequence). Trimming took 3 bases from V and 3 from J, leaving 12 bases between them. The CDR3 coding sequence is TGTGCCAGCAGCTTCCCGACAGTTAACTACGAGCAGTACTTC. Translated: CASSFPTVNYEQYF.

J is TRBJ1-2 and V is TRBV6-1; 8 nucleotides match TRBD1. CDR1 MNHNS and CDR2 SASEGT come from the germline V gene. V was pared by 1 base and J by 5 bases, with 6 bases of the junction left unmatched. The length of the CDR3 is 15 residues. The CDR3: CASSEDNQGAYGYTF. In nucleotides, the CDR3 is TGTGCCAGCAGTGAAGACAACCAGGGGGCATATGGCTACACCTTC.

CDR3 region: CASSSGNLAEQFF. Here the CDR3 DNA reads TGTGCCAGCAGTTCCGGAAATCTGGCTGAGCAGTTCTTC. This chain links TRBV27 with TRBJ2-1; no clear D. The V end lost 4 bases, the J end lost 9 bases, and 13 bases lay between the germline ends. CDR3 length equals 13 residues. Germline CDR1 is MNHEY and CDR2 is SMNVEV (reference sequence).

The J gene is TRBJ2-7, the V gene TRBV20-1; D perhaps matches TRBD2 (6 bases). Deletions cut 3 bases from V and 3 bases from J, with 15 bases between. From germline, CDR1 is DFQATT and CDR2 SNEGSKA (reference sequence). This CDR3 is 14 amino acids long. The CDR3 region has the DNA TGCAGTGCTAGTCCGGGACTGGTGTACTACGAGCAGTACTTC. Protein sequence: CSASPGLVYYEQYF.

The chain recombines TRBV7-9 with TRBJ1-4; D is ambiguous. Trimming took off 5 bases at V and 0 bases at J, with 16 bases between the two ends. Germline CDR1 is SEHNR and CDR2 is FQNEAQ (reference sequence). CDR3 length: 17 amino acids. For the CDR3, the DNA is TGTGCCAGCAGCACATGGATAGATTCTGCAACTAATGAAAAACTGTTTTTT. It yields the protein CASSTWIDSATNEKLFF.

This clonotype has a handful of counts. The chain joins TRBV9 to TRBJ1-1; D gene uncertain. Germline values: CDR1 SGDLS, CDR2 YYNGEE. V gave up 3 bases and J gave up 1 base, with 10 bases separating them. This CDR3 has 14 amino acids. The CDR3 DNA sequence: TGTGCCAGCAGCGCGGTGACGGCGAACACTGAAGCTTTCTTT. Translation: CASSAVTANTEAFF.

Comment on this clonotype: One junction end disagrees with the germline gene, perhaps due to a read error. The CDR3 here is CASSYSGKMFF. CDR3 DNA sequence: TGTGCCAGCAGTTATTCCGGAAAAATGTTTTTT. The chain uses TRBV6-5 and TRBJ1-4; D is uncertain. Germline V gives CDR1 MNHEY, CDR2 SVGAGI. This CDR3 has 11 amino acids.

This clonotype has a handful of counts. The J gene is TRBJ2-7, the V gene TRBV5-1, with a weak D call TRBD1 (6 bases). Germline loops: CDR1 SGHRS, CDR2 YFSETQ. The length of the CDR3 is 13 residues. V gave up 4 bases and J gave up 0 bases, with 8 bases separating them. CDR3 sequence reads: CASSTDSSYEQYF. The CDR3 bases are TGCGCCAGCAGCACGGACAGCTCCTACGAGCAGTACTTC. The full variable domain, with the rest looked up from reference TRBV5-1 and TRBJ2-7, is KAGVTQTPRYLIKTRGQQVTLSCSPISGHRSVSWYQQTPGQGLQFLFEYFSETQRNKGNFPGRFSGRQFSNSRSEMNVSTLELGDSALYLCASSTDSSYEQYFGPGTRLTVT.

The chain has TRBV11-3 and TRBJ1-1; possibly TRBD1 for D (6 bases). This CDR3 region has 15 residues. Germline-derived CDR1 and CDR2 are SGHNT and YENEEA. With 1 base removed from V and 1 base from J, the gap between germline ends came to 10 bases. The CDR3, as DNA: TGTGCCAGCAGCTTAGGAGGACAGTCGAACACTGAAGCTTTCTTT. This translates into CASSLGGQSNTEAFF.

This clonotype occurred a few times. V and J are TRBV27 and TRBJ1-5; unclear D gene. Looked up from germline, CDR1 is MNHEY and CDR2 is SMNVEV (reference sequence). V was clipped by 3 bases and J by 4 bases, with 10 bases between them. This CDR3 is built from 14 residues. In DNA, the CDR3 is TGTGCCAGCAGTTTGGAGGCGGGTAATCAGCCCCAGCATTTT. It specifies CASSLEAGNQPQHF.

This clonotype occurred a few times. The V and J genes are TRBV20-1 and TRBJ2-2, with D unresolved. Germline values: CDR1 DFQATT, CDR2 SNEGSKA (reference sequence). This CDR3 region has 11 residues. V lost 6 bases to trimming and J lost 0 bases, with 2 bases between them. Here the CDR3 reads CSAPNTGELFF. The CDR3 nucleotides are TGCAGTGCCCCGAACACCGGGGAGCTGTTTTTT.

This clonotype was observed a handful of times. The V gene is TRBV25-1, the J gene TRBJ1-2; the match to TRBD1 covers 7 bases. CDR3 size: 13 residues. Germline V gives CDR1 MGHDK, CDR2 SYGVNS. The V gene end was trimmed by 5 bases and the J gene end by 4 bases; junction bases not matched to a gene: 4. For the CDR3, the DNA is TGTGCCAGCAGTCCCAGGGGGGCCTATGGCTACACCTTC. It yields the protein CASSPRGAYGYTF.

Only a few counts were recorded for this clonotype. The V call is TRBV14, the J call TRBJ2-2; D call uncertain. There are 14 residues in the CDR3. In germline, CDR1 is SGHDN, CDR2 FVKESK. Between the trimmed V and J ends, which lost 4 bases and 2 bases, there was a span of 8 bases. The CDR3 sequence: CASSRRVNTGELFF. In nucleotides, the CDR3 is TGTGCCAGCAGCCGACGCGTAAACACCGGGGAGCTGTTTTTT.

This clonotype was observed a few times. This chain connects TRBV6-6 to TRBJ1-5, with D possibly being TRBD1 (5 bases). Between the trimmed V and J ends, which lost 8 bases and 7 bases, there was a span of 15 bases. Germline V lookup: CDR1 MNHNY, CDR2 SVGAGI (reference sequence). CDR3 size: 13 residues. The chain's CDR3 is CASVQGGGQPQHF. In DNA form, the CDR3 reads TGTGCCAGCGTCCAAGGTGGGGGACAGCCCCAGCATTTT.

This clonotype was counted between two and nine times. The rearrangement links TRBV4-2 to TRBJ2-2, with a weak D call TRBD1 (5 bases). This CDR3 contains 16 residues. The V gene's germline CDR1 is LGHNA and CDR2 YNFKEQ. The V and J ends lost 1 base and 2 bases respectively, with 11 bases between them. This CDR3 reads CASSQVWGVNTGELFF. CDR3 nucleotides: TGTGCCAGCAGCCAAGTCTGGGGCGTTAACACCGGGGAGCTGTTTTTT.

This clonotype was seen a few times. The chain joins TRBV29-1 to TRBJ1-1; D might be TRBD1 (5 bases). Germline V CDR1 and CDR2: SQVTM, ANQGSEA. Trimming shortened V by 3 bases and J by 0 bases, and 11 bases separated the two germline ends. The CDR3 runs to 14 residues. As DNA, the CDR3 is TGCAGCGTTGAGGGGGTGGGCTTGAACACTGAAGCTTTCTTT. Amino acid sequence: CSVEGVGLNTEAFF.

In this sample, this clonotype turned up a few times. This chain connects TRBV20-1 to TRBJ2-7; possible D gene TRBD1, 5 bases. The CDR3 is made up of 13 amino acids. The V and J ends lost 3 bases and 4 bases respectively, with 13 bases between them. Germline V gene data show CDR1 as DFQATT and CDR2 as SNEGSKA (reference sequence). The CDR3 is CSARRQGRYEQYF. The CDR3 DNA reads as TGCAGTGCTAGGAGGCAGGGCCGGTACGAGCAGTACTTC.

The CDR3 nucleotides read TGTGCCAGCAGCTTAGCGGGTGGGGGCGTAGACACTGAAGCTTTCTTT. This codes for CASSLAGGGVDTEAFF. This chain joins TRBV7-6 and TRBJ1-1, with TRBD1 as a possible D gene (6 bases). Trimming pared 0 bases from V and 3 bases from J, leaving 14 bases between. Germline V gene lookup returns CDR1 SGHVS and CDR2 FNYEAQ. This CDR3 contains 16 residues.

The chain's CDR3 is CASAFAAGELFF. DNA for the CDR3: TGTGCTAGTGCCTTTGCAGCCGGGGAGCTGTTTTTT. V usage is TRBV12-5 and J usage is TRBJ2-2; D not certain. V dropped 7 bases and J dropped 6 bases, with 9 bases sitting between them. Germline-derived CDR1 and CDR2 are LGHNT and FRNRAP. The CDR3 contains 12 residues.